These T cell receptor beta chains were read from a single sample in a study of CD8+CD57+ T cells in acquired aplastic anemia. TCRdb redid the calling of the reads with MiXCR, one entry per CDR3 protein. The data contain some 200,000 distinct CDR3 sequences, roughly 33% of them singletons. Sequenced input: sorted CD4+, CD8+, or CD8+CD57+ T cells (not recorded which) from PBMCs. These receptors all come from a human donor in good health, serving as a control. CDR3s include the opening cysteine and the closing phenylalanine or tryptophan. Fields, in order: clone size, J gene, V gene, D gene, CDR3 DNA, CDR3 protein. D genes are given only for firm matches. Some rows have no size entry. The others give once, few or many, or a class for an expanded clone.

abundance: many
j_gene: TRBJ2-1
v_gene: TRBV7-7
d_gene: NA
CDR3nt: TGTGCCAGCAGCTTAGACCACTACAATGAGCAGTTCTTC
CDR3aa: CASSLDHYNEQFF

abundance: many
j_gene: TRBJ2-7
v_gene: TRBV12-3/TRBV12-4
d_gene: TRBD1
CDR3nt: TGTGCCAGCAGTTTAGATTACAGGGGGCATGGCGAGCAGTACTTC
CDR3aa: CASSLDYRGHGEQYF

abundance: many
j_gene: TRBJ1-1
v_gene: TRBV7-2
d_gene: TRBD1
CDR3nt: TGTGCCAGCAGTAAACACCGACAGGGGGTATTGTTT
CDR3aa: CASSKHRQGVLF

abundance: NA
j_gene: TRBJ1-4
v_gene: TRBV4-1
d_gene: TRBD1
CDR3nt: TGCGCCAGCAGCCAAGTTGTCTTTTTTCGTGCAGGGGGCCTCCCCACTAATGAAAAACTGTTTTTT
CDR3aa: CASSQVVFFRAGGLPTNEKLFF

abundance: NA
j_gene: TRBJ2-1
v_gene: TRBV5-5
d_gene: NA
CDR3nt: TGTGCCAGCAGCACTGGGATGGCAGGGGGGCGGAACAATGAGCAGTTCTTC
CDR3aa: CASSTGMAGGRNNEQFF

abundance: many
j_gene: TRBJ2-6
v_gene: TRBV5-1
d_gene: NA
CDR3nt: TGCGCCAGCAGCTTGTCGGGCCTTGGGAGCTCTGGGGCCAACGTCCTGACTTTC
CDR3aa: CASSLSGLGSSGANVLTF

abundance: many
j_gene: TRBJ1-1
v_gene: TRBV20-1
d_gene: NA
CDR3nt: TGCAGTGCTAGAGGGGCTAAAAGGGCTTTCTTT
CDR3aa: CSARGAKRAFF

abundance: many
j_gene: TRBJ2-7
v_gene: TRBV20-1
d_gene: NA
CDR3nt: TGCAGTGCTAGAGATCGGAACAGGGACGAGCAGTACTTC
CDR3aa: CSARDRNRDEQYF

abundance: few
j_gene: TRBJ2-7
v_gene: TRBV6-1
d_gene: NA
CDR3nt: TGTGCCAGCAGGGGACTTCTCCCCCACTACGAGCAGTACTTC
CDR3aa: CASRGLLPHYEQYF

abundance: NA
j_gene: TRBJ2-1
v_gene: TRBV10-3
d_gene: TRBD2
CDR3nt: TGTGCCATCGGGGCTGGAGCGGGGTGGGGCAATGAGCAGTTCTTC
CDR3aa: CAIGAGAGWGNEQFF